Sequencing of this TCR beta chain was carried out in a study of T cells in Graves' hyperthyroidism and ophthalmopathy. Study-level information: Peripheral blood was drawn at first diagnosis, prior to all treatment.

TCR beta CDR3 sequences were amplified from RNA transcripts. HTBI primers were the set used in a first-round RT-PCR of the TCR CDR3. TCRdb re-called the multiplex PCR reads with MiXCR, one entry per CDR3 protein. The sample includes under 550,000 distinct CDR3 sequences, approximately 13% of them seen just once. Study results and caveats: In blood, most of the thyroid clonotypes expanded above 0.001 were also present.

This clonotype was detected ten times or more. Its target is unknown. In patients aged 18 to 65, hyperthyroidism was newly diagnosed, with duration under 2 months. Approximately 10 ml of fresh peripheral blood supplied the PBMCs. This TCR derives from a woman in her late teens or twenties with Graves' hyperthyroidism. The sample consisted of blood.

The CDR3 DNA reads TGTGCCAGCAGTTTTAATAGTGAGCAGTTCTTC. Residues: CASSFNSEQFF. The chain is built from TRBV12-3 or TRBV12-4 and TRBJ2-1; D unclear. Trimming left V 3 bases short and J 9 bases short, with 6 bases between. The CDR3 has 11 residues.